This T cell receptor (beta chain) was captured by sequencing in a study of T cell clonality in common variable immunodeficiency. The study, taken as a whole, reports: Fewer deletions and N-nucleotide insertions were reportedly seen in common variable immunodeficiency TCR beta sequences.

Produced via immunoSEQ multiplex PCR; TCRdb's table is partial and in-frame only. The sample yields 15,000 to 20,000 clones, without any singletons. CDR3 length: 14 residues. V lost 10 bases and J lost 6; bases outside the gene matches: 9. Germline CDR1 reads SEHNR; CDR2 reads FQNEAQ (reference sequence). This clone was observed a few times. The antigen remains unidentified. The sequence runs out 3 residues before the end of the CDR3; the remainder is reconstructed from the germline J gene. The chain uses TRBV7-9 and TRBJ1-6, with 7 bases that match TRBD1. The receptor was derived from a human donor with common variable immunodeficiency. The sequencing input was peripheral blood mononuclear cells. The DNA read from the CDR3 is TGTGCCACCTCTCAACAGGGGCTTAATTCACCC. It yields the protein CATSQQGLNSP. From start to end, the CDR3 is CATSQQGLNSPLHF.